These T cell receptor beta chains were read from a single sample in a study of cytomegalovirus exposure and HLA in healthy donors. The method was immunoSEQ multiplex PCR; TCRdb's version includes in-frame clones alone and lacks a portion of them. Of over 150,000 clones in the sample, about four fifths were seen once. Source material: PBMCs. Receptors originate from a girl aged 5 to 17 in good health and CMV-seropositive. Both conserved end residues are part of each CDR3. D genes are given only for firm matches. The size field is filled for only some rows; it gives once, few, many or a size class.

clone size	D gene	J gene	CDR3 length	V gene	CDR3 protein	CDR3 DNA
.	.	TRBJ2-5	14	TRBV28	CASSFRPSGETQYF	TGTGCCAGCAGTTTTCGGCCCTCGGGTGAGACCCAGTACTTC
.	.	TRBJ2-2	15	TRBV28	CASTPSGSSTGELFF	TGTGCCAGCACCCCATCGGGGAGTTCAACCGGGGAGCTGTTTTTT
.	TRBD1	TRBJ2-5	15	TRBV2	CASSGATGGWETQYF	TGTGCCAGCAGTGGCGCGACAGGGGGCTGGGAGACCCAGTACTTC
few	.	TRBJ2-3	13	TRBV9	CASSPEGPDTQYF	TGTGCCAGCAGCCCCGAGGGCCCAGATACGCAGTATTTT
.	.	TRBJ1-3	13	TRBV30	CAWSTGPGNTIYF	TGTGCCTGGAGTACAGGTCCTGGAAACACCATATATTTT
.	TRBD1	TRBJ1-2	14	TRBV5-1	CASSLEGAIYGYTF	TGCGCCAGCAGCTTGGAGGGGGCGATCTATGGCTACACCTTC
.	.	TRBJ1-1	12	TRBV21-1	CASSVLNTEAFF	TGTGCCAGCAGCGTATTGAACACTGAAGCTTTCTTT
.	TRBD1	TRBJ1-2	16	TRBV5-6	CASSLLPGQAHYGYTF	TGTGCCAGCAGCTTGTTACCGGGACAGGCTCACTATGGCTACACCTTC
.	TRBD1	TRBJ1-1	15	TRBV6-5	CASSPWDRLGTEAFF	TGTGCCAGCAGCCCCTGGGACAGACTGGGAACTGAAGCTTTCTTT
.	TRBD2	TRBJ2-5	15	TRBV5-1	CASSLLGTSGETQYF	TGCGCCAGCAGCTTACTGGGGACTAGCGGGGAGACCCAGTACTTC
.	TRBD1	TRBJ2-6	17	TRBV18	CASSPGTGFSGANVLTF	TGTGCCAGCTCACCCGGGACAGGGTTCTCTGGGGCCAACGTCCTGACTTTC
.	.	TRBJ2-3	14	TRBV15	CATSHIGGADTQYF	TGTGCCACCAGCCACATAGGGGGGGCAGATACGCAGTATTTT
.	TRBD1	TRBJ2-1	15	TRBV9	CASSRRTGGGNEQFF	TGTGCCAGCAGCCGACGGACAGGGGGGGGCAATGAGCAGTTCTTC
.	TRBD1	TRBJ1-4	15	TRBV19	CASSPGDRDAEKLFF	TGTGCCAGTAGCCCGGGGGACAGGGATGCTGAAAAACTGTTTTTT
.	.	TRBJ2-7	14	TRBV19	CASSSSPFAYEQYF	TGTGCCAGTAGTAGTTCCCCCTTCGCCTACGAGCAGTACTTC
.	.	TRBJ1-2	14	TRBV7-9	CASSLTGRQDGYTF	TGTGCCAGCAGCTTAACCGGTAGACAAGATGGCTACACCTTC
.	.	TRBJ2-3	12	TRBV29-1	CSVDSGTDTQYF	TGCAGCGTTGACTCGGGAACAGATACGCAGTATTTT
.	.	TRBJ2-1	14	TRBV9	CASSPRSSYNEQFF	TGTGCCAGCAGCCCACGGTCCTCCTACAATGAGCAGTTCTTC
.	TRBD2	TRBJ2-5	15	TRBV6-5	CASSYRRGGPETQYF	TGTGCCAGCAGTTACCGACGGGGGGGCCCAGAGACCCAGTACTTC
few	.	TRBJ1-5	16	TRBV18	CASSLNPRNSNQPQHF	TGTGCCAGCTCTTTAAACCCGCGTAATAGCAATCAGCCCCAGCATTTT
few	.	TRBJ2-1	16	TRBV4-3	CASSQDSVSSYNEQFF	TGCGCCAGCAGCCAAGATTCGGTGAGCTCCTACAATGAGCAGTTCTTC
.	TRBD2	TRBJ2-1	15	TRBV5-1	CASSLGLAVYNEQFF	TGCGCCAGCAGCTTAGGACTAGCGGTTTACAATGAGCAGTTCTTC
.	TRBD2	TRBJ2-7	16	TRBV2	CASSKERGGSPYEQYF	TGTGCCAGCAGTAAAGAGCGGGGGGGCTCCCCCTACGAGCAGTACTTC
.	TRBD1	TRBJ2-5	15	TRBV7-9	CASSAAHRGQETQYF	TGTGCCAGCAGCGCCGCCCACAGGGGGCAGGAGACCCAGTACTTC
once	TRBD2	TRBJ2-2	15	TRBV7-3	CASSPLGTRAGELFF	TGTGCCAGCAGCCCCCTCGGGACTAGAGCCGGGGAGCTGTTTTTT
.	.	TRBJ2-2	14	TRBV10-3	CAISGRQNTGELFF	TGTGCCATCAGTGGCAGACAGAACACCGGGGAGCTGTTTTTT
.	TRBD1	TRBJ2-7	12	TRBV29-1	CSGRQGSREQYF	TGCAGCGGAAGACAGGGTTCGCGAGAGCAGTACTTC
.	.	TRBJ2-1	19	TRBV1	CTSSLKRRGGTPCENEQFF	TGCACCAGCAGCCTAAAAAGACGAGGGGGTACCCCCTGTGAGAATGAGCAGTTCTTC
.	.	TRBJ1-1	14	TRBV6-4	CASSRSTANTEAFF	TGTGCCAGCAGTCGGTCTACCGCGAACACTGAAGCTTTCTTT
.	TRBD1	TRBJ1-5	16	TRBV28	CASGPGQWDSNQPQHF	TGTGCCAGCGGACCGGGACAGTGGGATAGCAATCAGCCCCAGCATTTT
.	TRBD2	TRBJ2-2	15	TRBV10-2	CASQGLAGPTGELFF	TGCGCCTCACAGGGGCTAGCGGGGCCTACCGGGGAGCTGTTTTTT
once	.	TRBJ1-5	15	TRBV6-1	CASSESGVSGQPQHF	TGTGCCAGCAGTGAATCAGGGGTTTCTGGGCAGCCCCAGCATTTT